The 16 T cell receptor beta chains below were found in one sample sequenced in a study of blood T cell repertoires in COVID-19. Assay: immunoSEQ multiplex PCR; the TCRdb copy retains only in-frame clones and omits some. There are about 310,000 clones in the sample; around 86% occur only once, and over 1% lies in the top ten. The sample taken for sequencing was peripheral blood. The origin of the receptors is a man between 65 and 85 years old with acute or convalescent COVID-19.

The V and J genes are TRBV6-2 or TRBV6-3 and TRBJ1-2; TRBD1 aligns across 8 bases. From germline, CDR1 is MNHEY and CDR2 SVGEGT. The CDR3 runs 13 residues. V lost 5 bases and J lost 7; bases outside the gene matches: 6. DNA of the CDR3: TGTGCCAGCAGTCGGACAGGGCCCCTTGGCTACACCTTC. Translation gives CASSRTGPLGYTF.

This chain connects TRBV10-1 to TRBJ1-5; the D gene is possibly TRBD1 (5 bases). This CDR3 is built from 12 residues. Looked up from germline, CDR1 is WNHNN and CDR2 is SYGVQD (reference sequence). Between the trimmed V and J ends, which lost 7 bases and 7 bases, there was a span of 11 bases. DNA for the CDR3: TGCGCCAGCATGGCGGGGACGCAGCCCCAGCATTTT. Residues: CASMAGTQPQHF.

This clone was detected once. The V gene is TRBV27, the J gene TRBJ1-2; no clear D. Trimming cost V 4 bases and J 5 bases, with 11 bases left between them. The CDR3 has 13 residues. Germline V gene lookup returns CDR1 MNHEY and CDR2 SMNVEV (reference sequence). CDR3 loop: CASSSRTGYGYTF. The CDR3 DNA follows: TGTGCCAGCAGTTCGCGGACGGGATATGGCTACACCTTC.

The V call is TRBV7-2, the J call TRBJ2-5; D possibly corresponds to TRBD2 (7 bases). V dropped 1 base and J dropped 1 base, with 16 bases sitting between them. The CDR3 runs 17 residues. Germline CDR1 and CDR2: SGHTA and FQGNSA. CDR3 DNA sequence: TGTGCCAGCAGCTTAGAAGGGGGGGGCCCGCTCCAAGAGACCCAGTACTTC. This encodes CASSLEGGGPLQETQYF.

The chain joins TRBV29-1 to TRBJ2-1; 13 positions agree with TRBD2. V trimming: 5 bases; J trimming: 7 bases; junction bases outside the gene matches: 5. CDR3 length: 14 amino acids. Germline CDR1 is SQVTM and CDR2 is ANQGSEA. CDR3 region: CSVPGLAGVNEQFF. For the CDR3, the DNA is TGCAGCGTTCCCGGACTAGCGGGGGTGAATGAGCAGTTCTTC.

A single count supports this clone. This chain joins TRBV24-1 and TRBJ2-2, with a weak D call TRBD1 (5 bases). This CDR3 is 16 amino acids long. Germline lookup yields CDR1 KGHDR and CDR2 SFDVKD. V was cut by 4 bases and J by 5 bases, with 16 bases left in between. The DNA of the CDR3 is TGTGCCACCAGTGACCCGGGCGCAGGGTTAACCGGGGAGCTGTTTTTT. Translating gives CATSDPGAGLTGELFF.

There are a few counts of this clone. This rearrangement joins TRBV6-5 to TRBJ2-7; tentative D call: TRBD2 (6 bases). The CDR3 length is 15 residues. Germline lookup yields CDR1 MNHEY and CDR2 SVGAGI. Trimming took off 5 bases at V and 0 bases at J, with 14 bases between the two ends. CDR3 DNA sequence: TGTGCCAGCAGTCTGACTAGAGGGGACTCCTACGAGCAGTACTTC. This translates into CASSLTRGDSYEQYF.

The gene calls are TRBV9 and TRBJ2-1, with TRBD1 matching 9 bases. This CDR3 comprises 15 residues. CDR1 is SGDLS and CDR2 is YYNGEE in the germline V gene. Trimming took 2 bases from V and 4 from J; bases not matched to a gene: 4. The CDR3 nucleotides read TGTGCCAGCAGCGTGACCGGGACAGGGTACAATGAGCAGTTCTTC. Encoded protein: CASSVTGTGYNEQFF. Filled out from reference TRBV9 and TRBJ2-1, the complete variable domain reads DSGVTQTPKHLITATGQRVTLRCSPRSGDLSVYWYQQSLDQGLQFLIQYYNGEERAKGNILERFSAQQFPDLHSELNLSSLELGDSALYFCASSVTGTGYNEQFFGPGTRLTVL.

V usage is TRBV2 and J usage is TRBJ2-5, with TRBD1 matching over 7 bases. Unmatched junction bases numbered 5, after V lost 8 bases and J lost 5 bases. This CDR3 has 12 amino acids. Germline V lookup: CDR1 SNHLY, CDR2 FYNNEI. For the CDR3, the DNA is TGTGCCAGCGCCCGACAGGGTGAGACCCAGTACTTC. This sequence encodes CASARQGETQYF.

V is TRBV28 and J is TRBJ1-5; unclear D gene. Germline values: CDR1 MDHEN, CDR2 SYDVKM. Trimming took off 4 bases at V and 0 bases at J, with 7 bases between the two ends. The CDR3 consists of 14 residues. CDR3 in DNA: TGTGCCAGCAGTTACAGTAATAGCAATCAGCCCCAGCATTTT. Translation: CASSYSNSNQPQHF.

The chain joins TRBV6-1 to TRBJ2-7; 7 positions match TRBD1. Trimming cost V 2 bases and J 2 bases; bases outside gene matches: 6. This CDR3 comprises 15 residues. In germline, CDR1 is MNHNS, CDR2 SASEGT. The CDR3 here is CASSEPGTDAYEQYF. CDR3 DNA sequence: TGTGCCAGCAGTGAACCCGGGACAGATGCCTACGAGCAGTACTTC.

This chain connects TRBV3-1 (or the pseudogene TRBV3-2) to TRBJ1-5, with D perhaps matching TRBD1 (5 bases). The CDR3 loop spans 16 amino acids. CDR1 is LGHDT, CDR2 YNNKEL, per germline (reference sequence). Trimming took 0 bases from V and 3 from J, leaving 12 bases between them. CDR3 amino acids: CASSQDYGGANQPQHF. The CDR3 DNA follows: TGTGCCAGCAGCCAAGATTATGGAGGGGCCAATCAGCCCCAGCATTTT.

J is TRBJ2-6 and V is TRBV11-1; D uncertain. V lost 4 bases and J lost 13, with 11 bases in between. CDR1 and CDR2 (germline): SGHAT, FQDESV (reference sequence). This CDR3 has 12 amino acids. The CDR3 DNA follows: TGTGCCAGCAGCTCGGATAGCCAGGTCCTGACTTTC. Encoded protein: CASSSDSQVLTF.

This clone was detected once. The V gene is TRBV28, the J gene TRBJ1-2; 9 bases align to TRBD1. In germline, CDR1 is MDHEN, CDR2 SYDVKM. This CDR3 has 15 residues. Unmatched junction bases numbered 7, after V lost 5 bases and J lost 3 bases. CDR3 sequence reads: CASSPTGTGHYGYTF. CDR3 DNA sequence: TGTGCCAGCAGTCCCACCGGGACAGGGCACTATGGCTACACCTTC.

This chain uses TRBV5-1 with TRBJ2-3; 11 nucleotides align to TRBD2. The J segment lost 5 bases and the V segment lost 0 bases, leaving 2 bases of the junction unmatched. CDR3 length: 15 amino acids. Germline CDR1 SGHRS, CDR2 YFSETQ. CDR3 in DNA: TGCGCCAGCAGCTTGGCTAGCGGGGGGCAAGATACGCAGTATTTT. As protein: CASSLASGGQDTQYF.

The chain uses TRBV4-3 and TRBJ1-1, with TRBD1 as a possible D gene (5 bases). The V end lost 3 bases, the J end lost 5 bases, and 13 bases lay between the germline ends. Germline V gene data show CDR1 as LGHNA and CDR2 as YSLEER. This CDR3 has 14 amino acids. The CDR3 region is CASSHSGTRTEAFF. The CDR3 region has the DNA TGCGCCAGCAGCCATTCTGGGACTCGAACTGAAGCTTTCTTT.